Below, 17 T cell receptor beta chains from the same sample are listed, as sequenced in a study of blood T cell repertoires in COVID-19 (TCRdb year 2020). The receptor library was made with the immunoSEQ multiplex PCR assay. Here the immuneACCESS table is served through TCRdb, limited to in-frame sequences with V and J called. Missing clones are a known gap in these copies; in checked studies unresolved V genes cover under half, and the rest lacks a known reason. This sample gives about 330,000 clones in total; about 82% of them show up just once. The ten largest clonotypes hold approximately 7.9% of the sample. The sequencing input was peripheral blood. The receptor set was obtained from a human donor in a cohort sampled during active COVID-19.

J is TRBJ2-6 and V is TRBV12-5; D remains ambiguous. Germline V gives CDR1 LGHNT, CDR2 FRNRAP. Trimming shortened V by 2 bases and J by 1 base, and 6 bases separated the two germline ends. This CDR3 has 15 amino acids. As DNA, the CDR3 is TGTGCTAGTGGTTTGTACATATCTGGGGCCAACGTCCTGACTTTC. Translated: CASGLYISGANVLTF. The full variable domain, with the rest looked up from reference TRBV12-5 and TRBJ2-6, is DARVTQTPRHKVTEMGQEVTMRCQPILGHNTVFWYRQTMMQGLELLAYFRNRAPLDDSGMPKDRFSAEMPDATLATLKIQPSEPRDSAVYFCASGLYISGANVLTFGAGSRLTVL.

This clone has a single count. The V call is TRBV27, the J call TRBJ2-7; 9 positions match TRBD1. Germline V gene data show CDR1 as MNHEY and CDR2 as SMNVEV (reference sequence). V shed 6 bases and J 6 bases; nucleotides not matched to a gene: 9. The CDR3 extends over 14 amino acids. The CDR3 DNA follows: TGTGCCAGCAGACTCGGACAGGGGTCGGCCGAGCAGTACTTC. This sequence encodes CASRLGQGSAEQYF.

The sample holds a few counts of this clone. The chain couples TRBV10-2 to TRBJ2-1; 9 nucleotides agree with TRBD1. With V trimmed by 3 bases and J by 0 bases, 9 bases remained unmatched. Looked up from germline, CDR1 is WSHSY and CDR2 is SAAADI. The CDR3 runs 18 residues. The CDR3 nucleotides are TGCGCCAGCAGTGAAACAGGGGGCACAGCGGGCTCCTACAATGAGCAGTTCTTC. It codes for CASSETGGTAGSYNEQFF.

Only a few counts were recorded for this clone. In DNA form, the CDR3 reads TGCGCCAGCAGTGGGACTAGCGGGGGGAGCTCCTACAATGAGCAGTTCTTC. Amino acid sequence: CASSGTSGGSSYNEQFF. The rearrangement links TRBV10-2 to TRBJ2-1; 14 bases agree with TRBD2. V shed 4 bases, J shed 0 bases, and the junction held 2 bases outside the gene matches. There are 17 residues in the CDR3. Germline-derived CDR1 and CDR2 are WSHSY and SAAADI.

The rearrangement uses TRBV6-1 and TRBJ1-1; 12 bases agree with TRBD1. V trimming: 4 bases; J trimming: 0 bases; junction bases outside the gene matches: 9. Germline V gives CDR1 MNHNS, CDR2 SASEGT. The CDR3 covers 18 residues. This chain's CDR3 is CASSATGQGAGLNTEAFF. CDR3 bases: TGTGCCAGCAGTGCAACGGGACAGGGGGCGGGATTGAACACTGAAGCTTTCTTT.

V usage is TRBV3-1 (or the pseudogene TRBV3-2) and J usage is TRBJ1-3; perhaps TRBD1 as D (5 bases). V gave up 4 bases and J gave up 4 bases, with 17 bases separating them. The CDR3 is 16 amino acids. Germline CDR1 and CDR2: LGHDT and YNNKEL (reference sequence). The CDR3 spells CASSRFTGFGGNTIYF. The CDR3, as DNA: TGTGCCAGCAGCCGTTTTACAGGTTTTGGGGGAAACACCATATATTTT.

This sequence joins TRBV5-4 and TRBJ1-2; tentative D call: TRBD1 (5 bases). The V and J ends lost 1 base and 7 bases respectively, with 11 bases between them. CDR3 size: 13 residues. Germline V lookup: CDR1 SGHNT, CDR2 YYREEE (reference sequence). The CDR3 loop reads CASSLSRTLGYTF. As DNA, the CDR3 is TGTGCCAGCAGCTTGTCTCGGACACTTGGCTACACCTTC. Together with reference TRBV5-4 and TRBJ1-2, the CDR3 gives the full variable domain: ETGVTQSPTHLIKTRGQQVTLRCSSQSGHNTVSWYQQALGQGPQFIFQYYREEENGRGNFPPRFSGLQFPNYSSELNVNALELDDSALYLCASSLSRTLGYTFGSGTRLTVV.

J is TRBJ1-2 and V is TRBV11-2, with 7 bases matching TRBD1. The germline V gene encodes CDR1 SGHAT and CDR2 FQNNGV. V lost 4 bases, J lost 8 bases, and 19 bases stayed unmatched. The CDR3 is made up of 17 amino acids. The DNA of the CDR3 is TGTGCCAGCAGCTCCGGGGGACAGATCTTGAGCATTTGGGGCTACACCTTC. Its translation is CASSSGGQILSIWGYTF.

The chain employs TRBV9 and TRBJ2-1; perhaps TRBD2 as D (5 bases). CDR1 is SGDLS, CDR2 YYNGEE, per germline. The CDR3 contains 15 residues. Trimming pared 0 bases from V and 2 bases from J, leaving 9 bases between. The CDR3 bases are TGTGCCAGCAGCGTAGGGGAGTTCGCCTACAATGAGCAGTTCTTC. This translates into CASSVGEFAYNEQFF.

This chain links TRBV5-1 with TRBJ1-1; no clear D gene. The CDR3 is 14 residues long. The germline gives CDR1 SGHRS, CDR2 YFSETQ. V was clipped by 4 bases and J by 3 bases, with 13 bases between them. The CDR3, as DNA: TGCGCCAGCAGCCGGTCGGAGACCTACACTGAAGCTTTCTTT. Translating it yields CASSRSETYTEAFF.

This clone was detected only a few times. The rearrangement uses TRBV6-2 or TRBV6-3 and TRBJ1-2; 10 bases are a match to TRBD1. This CDR3 is 14 amino acids long. The germline V gene encodes CDR1 MNHEY and CDR2 SVGEGT. Trimming removed 7 bases from V and 4 bases from J; junction bases left unmatched: 6. The CDR3 protein is CASTPDRGPYGYTF. The CDR3 DNA is TGTGCCAGCACCCCCGACAGGGGGCCCTATGGCTACACCTTC.

The CDR3 coding sequence is TGTGCCAGCAGTTACTACGGGACTAGCCCCTACAATGAGCAGTTCTTC. Residues: CASSYYGTSPYNEQFF. This chain connects TRBV6-5 to TRBJ2-1; TRBD2 matches 9 bases. With 1 base clipped from V and 2 bases from J, the junction kept 3 bases outside the gene matches. The CDR3 runs 16 residues. Germline CDR1 is MNHEY and CDR2 is SVGAGI.

The CDR3 DNA follows: TGTGCCAGCAGCCATACCGGGACTATCCGCTACGAGCAGTACTTC. It codes for CASSHTGTIRYEQYF. This sequence joins TRBV5-4 and TRBJ2-7; 7 bases agree with TRBD2. The CDR3 totals 15 residues. Per germline, CDR1 SGHNT and CDR2 YYREEE (reference sequence). Trimming cost V 4 bases and J 3 bases; bases outside gene matches: 10.

This chain's CDR3 is CASLPGQGDNEQFF. In DNA form, the CDR3 reads TGCGCCAGCCTTCCGGGACAGGGTGACAATGAGCAGTTCTTC. The gene calls are TRBV10-2 and TRBJ2-1; 9 bases align to TRBD1. Germline V gene data show CDR1 as WSHSY and CDR2 as SAAADI. The junction had 7 bases not matched to a gene; V was cut back by 8 bases and J by 5 bases. The CDR3 loop spans 14 amino acids.

The chain employs TRBV29-1 and TRBJ2-1, with D perhaps matching TRBD1 (6 bases). This CDR3 spans 12 amino acids. Germline assignment: CDR1 SQVTM and CDR2 ANQGSEA. V was cut by 6 bases and J by 4 bases, with 10 bases left in between. The CDR3 here is CSVYREYNEQFF. CDR3 DNA: TGCAGCGTATACAGGGAGTACAATGAGCAGTTCTTC.

This chain joins TRBV2 and TRBJ1-5, with D perhaps matching TRBD1 (5 bases). This CDR3 spans 14 amino acids. Trimming removed 3 bases from V and 4 bases from J, with 10 bases in between. The germline CDR1 and CDR2 sequences are SNHLY and FYNNEI. The CDR3 loop reads CASSEEGWNQPQHF. CDR3 coding DNA: TGTGCCAGCAGTGAGGAGGGGTGGAATCAGCCCCAGCATTTT.

This clone has only one observation. This chain uses TRBV9 with TRBJ2-7; possibly TRBD1 for D (6 bases). In germline, CDR1 is SGDLS, CDR2 YYNGEE. The CDR3 sequence is 15 residues long. V was shortened by 4 bases and J by 0 bases, with 14 bases between the two germline ends. CDR3 bases: TGTGCCAGCAGCCCCCGGGACACCCTCTCCTACGAGCAGTACTTC. Its protein product is CASSPRDTLSYEQYF.